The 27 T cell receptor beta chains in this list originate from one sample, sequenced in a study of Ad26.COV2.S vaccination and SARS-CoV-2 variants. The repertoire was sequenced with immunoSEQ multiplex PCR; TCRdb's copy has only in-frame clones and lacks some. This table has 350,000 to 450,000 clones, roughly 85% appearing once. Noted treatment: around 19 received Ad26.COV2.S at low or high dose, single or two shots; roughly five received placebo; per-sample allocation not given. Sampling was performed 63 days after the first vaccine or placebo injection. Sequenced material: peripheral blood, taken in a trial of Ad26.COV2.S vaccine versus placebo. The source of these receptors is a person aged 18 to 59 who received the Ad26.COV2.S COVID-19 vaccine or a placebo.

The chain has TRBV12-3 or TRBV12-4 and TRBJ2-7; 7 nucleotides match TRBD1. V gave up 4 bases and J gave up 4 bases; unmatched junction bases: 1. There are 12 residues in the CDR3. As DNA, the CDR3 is TGTGCCAGCAGTTGGGACAGTTACGAGCAGTACTTC. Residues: CASSWDSYEQYF.

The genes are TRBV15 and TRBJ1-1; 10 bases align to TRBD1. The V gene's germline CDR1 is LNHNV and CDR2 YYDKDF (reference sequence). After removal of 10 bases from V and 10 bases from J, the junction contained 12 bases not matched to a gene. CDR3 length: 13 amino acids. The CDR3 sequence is CAIGDRGGRGAFF. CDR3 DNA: TGTGCCATCGGGGACAGGGGCGGTCGTGGAGCTTTCTTT. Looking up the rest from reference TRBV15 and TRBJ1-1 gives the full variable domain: DAMVIQNPRYQVTQFGKPVTLSCSQTLNHNVMYWYQQKSSQAPKLLFHYYDKDFNNEADTPDNFQSRRPNTSFCFLDIRSPGLGDTAMYLCAIGDRGGRGAFFGQGTRLTVV.

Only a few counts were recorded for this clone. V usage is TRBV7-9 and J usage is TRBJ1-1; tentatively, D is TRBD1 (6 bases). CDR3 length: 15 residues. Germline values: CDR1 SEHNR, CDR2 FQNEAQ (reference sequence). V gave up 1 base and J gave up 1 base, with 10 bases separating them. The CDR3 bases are TGTGCCAGCAGCTTAGGGGTAGGGGGGAACACTGAAGCTTTCTTT. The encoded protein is CASSLGVGGNTEAFF.

The DNA of the CDR3 is TGTGCCAGCAGCAAAGAAGGCCGTTGTAACTATGGCTACACCTTC. It is translated as CASSKEGRCNYGYTF. The chain links TRBV21-1 to TRBJ1-2. TRBV21-1 is described as a pseudogene. The CDR3 spans 15 residues.

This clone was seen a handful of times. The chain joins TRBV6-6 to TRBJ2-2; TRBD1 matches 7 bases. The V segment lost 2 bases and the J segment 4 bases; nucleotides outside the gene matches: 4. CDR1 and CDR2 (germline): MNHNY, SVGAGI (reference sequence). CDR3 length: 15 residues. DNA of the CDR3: TGTGCCAGCAGTTACAGACAGGGTATCACCGGGGAGCTGTTTTTT. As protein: CASSYRQGITGELFF.

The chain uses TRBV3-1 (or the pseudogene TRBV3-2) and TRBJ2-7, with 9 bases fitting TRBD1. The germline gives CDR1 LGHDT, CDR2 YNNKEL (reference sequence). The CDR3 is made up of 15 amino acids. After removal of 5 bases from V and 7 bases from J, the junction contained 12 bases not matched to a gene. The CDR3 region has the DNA TGTGCCAGCAGCTTTCCCGGGACAGGGACGCGGGAGCAGTACTTC. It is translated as CASSFPGTGTREQYF.

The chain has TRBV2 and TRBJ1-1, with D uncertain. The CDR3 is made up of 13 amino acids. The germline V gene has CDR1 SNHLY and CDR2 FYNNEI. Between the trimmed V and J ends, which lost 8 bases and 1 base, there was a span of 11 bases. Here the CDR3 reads CASSSPSNTEAFF. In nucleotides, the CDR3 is TGTGCCAGCTCGTCTCCATCGAACACTGAAGCTTTCTTT.

The CDR3 sequence: CASSKRGPIPTNEQFF. Here the CDR3 DNA reads TGTGCCAGCAGCAAAAGGGGTCCTATCCCTACAAATGAGCAGTTCTTC. V gene TRBV3-1 (or the pseudogene TRBV3-2) combines with J gene TRBJ2-1; TRBD1 is a possible D gene (5 bases). Trimming left V 5 bases short and J 7 bases short, with 21 bases between. Germline V lookup: CDR1 LGHDT, CDR2 YNNKEL (reference sequence). The CDR3 totals 16 residues.

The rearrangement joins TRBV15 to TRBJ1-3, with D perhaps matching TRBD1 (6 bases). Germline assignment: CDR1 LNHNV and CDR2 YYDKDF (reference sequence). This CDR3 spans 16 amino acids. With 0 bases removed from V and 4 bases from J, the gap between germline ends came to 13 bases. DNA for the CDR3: TGTGCCACCAGCAGAGATTTAGGGGGGTGGGGAAACACCATATATTTT. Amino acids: CATSRDLGGWGNTIYF.

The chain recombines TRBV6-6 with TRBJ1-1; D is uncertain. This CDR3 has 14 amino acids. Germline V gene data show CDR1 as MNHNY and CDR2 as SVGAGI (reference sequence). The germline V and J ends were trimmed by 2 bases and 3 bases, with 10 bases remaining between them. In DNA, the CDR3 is TGTGCCAGCAGTTACCTCGGCGGGGACACTGAAGCTTTCTTT. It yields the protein CASSYLGGDTEAFF.

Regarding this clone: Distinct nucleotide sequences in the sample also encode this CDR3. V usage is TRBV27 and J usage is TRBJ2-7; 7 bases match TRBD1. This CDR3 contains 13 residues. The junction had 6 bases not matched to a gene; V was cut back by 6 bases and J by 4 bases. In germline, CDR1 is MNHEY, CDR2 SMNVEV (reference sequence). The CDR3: CASSRDSTYEQYF. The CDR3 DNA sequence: TGTGCCAGCAGCCGGGACAGTACGTACGAGCAGTACTTC.

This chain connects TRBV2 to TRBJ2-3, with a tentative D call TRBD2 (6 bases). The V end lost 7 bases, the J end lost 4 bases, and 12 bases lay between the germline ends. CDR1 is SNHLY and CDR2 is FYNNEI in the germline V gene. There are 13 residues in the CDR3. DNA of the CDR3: TGTGCCAGCACGGGAGAGGTGGCAGATACGCAGTATTTT. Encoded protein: CASTGEVADTQYF.

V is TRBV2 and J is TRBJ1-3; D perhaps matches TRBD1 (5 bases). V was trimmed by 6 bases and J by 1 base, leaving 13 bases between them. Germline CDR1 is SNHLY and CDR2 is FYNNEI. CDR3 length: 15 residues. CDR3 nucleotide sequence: TGTGCCAGCAGGGGCCCCGGGGGTTCTGGAAACACCATATATTTT. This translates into CASRGPGGSGNTIYF.

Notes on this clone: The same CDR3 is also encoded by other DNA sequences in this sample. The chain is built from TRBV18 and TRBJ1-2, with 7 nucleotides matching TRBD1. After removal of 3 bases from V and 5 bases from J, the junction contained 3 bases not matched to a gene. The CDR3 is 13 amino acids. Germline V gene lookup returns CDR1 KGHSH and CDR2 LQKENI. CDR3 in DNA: TGTGCCAGCTCACCCGACAGGGTTTATGGCTACACCTTC. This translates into CASSPDRVYGYTF.

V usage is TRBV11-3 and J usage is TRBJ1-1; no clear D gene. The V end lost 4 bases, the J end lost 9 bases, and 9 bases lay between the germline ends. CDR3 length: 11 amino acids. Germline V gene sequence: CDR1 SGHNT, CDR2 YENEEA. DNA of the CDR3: TGTGCCAGCAGCTCCTCTGGAAAAGCTTTCTTT. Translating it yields CASSSSGKAFF.

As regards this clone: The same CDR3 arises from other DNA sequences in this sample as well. The CDR3 DNA is TGCGCCAGCAGCCTGGACAGGAGGAACACTGAAGCTTTCTTT. Protein product: CASSLDRRNTEAFF. V gene TRBV5-1 combines with J gene TRBJ1-1, with 7 bases fitting TRBD1. CDR3 length: 14 residues. The ends lost 4 bases at V and 1 base at J; junction bases unmatched: 4. Germline values: CDR1 SGHRS, CDR2 YFSETQ.

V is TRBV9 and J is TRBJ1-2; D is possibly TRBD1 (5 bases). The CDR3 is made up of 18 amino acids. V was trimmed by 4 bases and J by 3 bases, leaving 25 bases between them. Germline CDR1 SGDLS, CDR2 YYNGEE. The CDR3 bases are TGTGCCAGCAGCCGGGAGGGGAGGGACCGTGGATCCGACTATGGCTACACCTTC. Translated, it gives CASSREGRDRGSDYGYTF.

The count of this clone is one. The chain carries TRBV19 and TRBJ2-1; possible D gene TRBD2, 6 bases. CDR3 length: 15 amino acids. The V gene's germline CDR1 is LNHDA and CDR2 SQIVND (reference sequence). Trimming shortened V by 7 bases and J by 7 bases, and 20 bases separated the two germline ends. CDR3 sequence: CASNTFAGGLNEQFF. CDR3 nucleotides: TGTGCCAGTAATACCTTTGCCGGGGGTTTGAATGAGCAGTTCTTC. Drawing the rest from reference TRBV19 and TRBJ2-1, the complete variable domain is DGGITQSPKYLFRKEGQNVTLSCEQNLNHDAMYWYRQDPGQGLRLIYYSQIVNDFQKGDIAEGYSVSREKKESFPLTVTSAQKNPTAFYLCASNTFAGGLNEQFFGPGTRLTVL.

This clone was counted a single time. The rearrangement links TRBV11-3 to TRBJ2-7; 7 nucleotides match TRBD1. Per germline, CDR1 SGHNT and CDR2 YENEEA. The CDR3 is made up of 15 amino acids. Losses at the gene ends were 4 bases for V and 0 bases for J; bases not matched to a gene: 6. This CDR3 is CASSSTGWSSYEQYF. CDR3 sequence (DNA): TGTGCCAGCAGCTCGACAGGGTGGAGCTCCTACGAGCAGTACTTC.

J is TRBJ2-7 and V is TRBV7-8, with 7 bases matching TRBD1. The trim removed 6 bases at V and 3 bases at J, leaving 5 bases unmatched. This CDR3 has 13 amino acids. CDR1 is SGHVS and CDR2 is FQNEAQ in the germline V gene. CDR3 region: CASSLGQLYEQYF. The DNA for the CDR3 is TGTGCCAGCAGTTTGGGACAGCTCTACGAGCAGTACTTC.

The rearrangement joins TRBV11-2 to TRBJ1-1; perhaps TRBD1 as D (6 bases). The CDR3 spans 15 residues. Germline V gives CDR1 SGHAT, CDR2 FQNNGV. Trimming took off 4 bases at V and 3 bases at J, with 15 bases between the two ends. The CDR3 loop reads CASSSLWSGDTEAFF. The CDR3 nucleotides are TGTGCCAGCAGCTCCCTGTGGTCAGGGGACACTGAAGCTTTCTTT.

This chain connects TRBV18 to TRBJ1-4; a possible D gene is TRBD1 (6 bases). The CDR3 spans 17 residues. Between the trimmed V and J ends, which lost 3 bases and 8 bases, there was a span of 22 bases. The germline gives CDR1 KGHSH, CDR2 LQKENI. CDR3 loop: CASSPADRRGSLEKLFF. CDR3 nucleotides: TGTGCCAGCTCACCGGCGGACCGTAGGGGGTCGTTGGAAAAACTGTTTTTT.

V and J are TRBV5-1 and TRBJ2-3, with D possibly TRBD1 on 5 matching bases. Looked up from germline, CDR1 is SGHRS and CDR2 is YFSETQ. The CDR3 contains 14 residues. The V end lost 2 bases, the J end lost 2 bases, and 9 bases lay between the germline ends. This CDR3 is CASSLSGYTDTQYF. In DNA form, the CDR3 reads TGCGCCAGCAGCTTATCAGGGTACACAGATACGCAGTATTTT.

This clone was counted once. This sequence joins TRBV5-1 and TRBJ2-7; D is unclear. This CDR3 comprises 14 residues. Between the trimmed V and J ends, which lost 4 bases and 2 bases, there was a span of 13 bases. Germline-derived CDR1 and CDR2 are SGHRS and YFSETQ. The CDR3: CASSPGGGPYEQYF. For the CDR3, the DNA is TGCGCCAGCAGCCCGGGCGGTGGGCCCTACGAGCAGTACTTC.

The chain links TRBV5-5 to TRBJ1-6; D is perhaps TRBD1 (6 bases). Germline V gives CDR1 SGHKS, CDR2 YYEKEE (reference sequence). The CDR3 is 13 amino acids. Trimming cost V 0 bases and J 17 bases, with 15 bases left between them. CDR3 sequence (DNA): TGTGCCAGCAGCTTGGAGCCGGTTAAGGGGGTCCACTTT. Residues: CASSLEPVKGVHF.

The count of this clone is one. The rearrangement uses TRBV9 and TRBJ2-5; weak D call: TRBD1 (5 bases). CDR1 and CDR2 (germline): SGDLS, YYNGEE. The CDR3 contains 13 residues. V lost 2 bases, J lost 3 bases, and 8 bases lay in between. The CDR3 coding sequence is TGTGCCAGCAGCGTTCAAGGGGAAGAGACCCAGTACTTC. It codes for CASSVQGEETQYF.

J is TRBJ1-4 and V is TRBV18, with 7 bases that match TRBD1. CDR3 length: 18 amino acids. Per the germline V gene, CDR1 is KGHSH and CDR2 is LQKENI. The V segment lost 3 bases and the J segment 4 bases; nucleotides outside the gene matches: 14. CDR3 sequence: CASSPNRDSPISNEKLFF. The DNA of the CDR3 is TGTGCCAGCTCACCTAACCGGGACAGTCCTATAAGTAATGAAAAACTGTTTTTT. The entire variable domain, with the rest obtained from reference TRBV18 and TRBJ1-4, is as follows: NAGVMQNPRHLVRRRGQEARLRCSPMKGHSHVYWYRQLPEEGLKFMVYLQKENIIDESGMPKERFSAEFPKEGPSILRIQQVVRGDSAAYFCASSPNRDSPISNEKLFFGSGTQLSVL.